A single sample is the source of the 4 T cell receptor beta chains below, sequenced in a study of T-cell memory formation after mild COVID-19 (dated by TCRdb to the early 2020s). The library was obtained by 5' RACE. These reads were obtained on an Illumina NovaSeq 6000. Through fastp at Q25 and MiXCR, TCRdb rebuilt clones from the public reads, retaining in-frame beta chains. Entries that share a CDR3 protein sequence are merged under the most common genes and DNA. In all, the sample holds fewer than 140,000 distinct CDR3 sequences, and roughly 12% of those were seen once. The top ten constitute roughly 30% of the sample. The material sequenced was PBMCs or a T cell subset sorted from them (not recorded which). These receptors were collected from an adult woman who had mild COVID-19 (a few samples of this study predate the infection). The sample titles of this study are shuffled in the database, so cell type and time point are left out; the donor was told from shared clones.

This clonotype was recorded at least ten times. V gene TRBV29-1 combines with J gene TRBJ2-7; 8 bases agree with TRBD1. With 6 bases clipped from V and 0 bases from J, the junction kept 4 bases outside the gene matches. This CDR3 has 13 amino acids. Germline CDR1 SQVTM, CDR2 ANQGSEA. Written as DNA, the CDR3 is TGCAGCGTGACAGGGGCCCTCTCCTACGAGCAGTACTTC. Translated: CSVTGALSYEQYF.

This clonotype turned up a few times. This chain links TRBV7-9 with TRBJ2-7, with D uncertain. The CDR3 has 12 amino acids. Germline lookup yields CDR1 SEHNR and CDR2 FQNEAQ (reference sequence). Trimming cost V 6 bases and J 3 bases, with 9 bases left between them. The CDR3 reads CASSVADYEQYF. The CDR3 DNA is TGTGCCAGCAGTGTAGCAGACTACGAGCAGTACTTC.

This clonotype occurred a few times. At one of its ends the junction is not consistent with the germline gene, which may arise from a read error. The rearrangement uses TRBV6-6 and TRBJ2-1, with 10 bases that match TRBD2. The germline CDR1 and CDR2 sequences are MNHNY and SVGAGI (reference sequence). The CDR3 runs 12 residues. The CDR3, as DNA: TGTGCCAGCAGAGCGGGAGGGGACCAGGTGGTCTTC. It codes for CASRAGGDQVVF.

The chain joins TRBV7-9 to TRBJ2-1; D is undetermined. CDR1 SEHNR and CDR2 FQNEAQ come from the germline V gene (reference sequence). The CDR3 sequence is 14 residues long. V was pared by 4 bases and J by 10 bases, with 17 bases between. CDR3 in amino acids: CASSSPDYPREQFF. The CDR3, as DNA: TGTGCCAGCAGCTCCCCGGATTACCCTCGGGAGCAGTTCTTC.